The present T cell receptor beta chain was sequenced within a study of CD8 T cell repertoires and HIV-1 epitope variants. Study as a whole: T cells were stimulated with Twenty-five Gag and Nef peptides separately.

Method: immunoSEQ multiplex PCR; TCRdb's copy keeps in-frame clones and lacks some. The sample lists 5,900 or so clones, around three fifths occurring once. The CDR3 loop spans 14 amino acids. The ends were cut back, 0 bases at V and 2 bases at J, with 4 bases in the middle. The germline V gene encodes CDR1 PRHDT and CDR2 FYEKMQ (reference sequence). Comment on this clone: What it binds is unknown.

Sequencing used cultured CD8+ T cells derived from PBMCs. This receptor was obtained from a male donor with HIV. The J gene is TRBJ2-2, the V gene TRBV13; unclear D gene. CDR3 in amino acids: CASSLGGNTGELFF. The CDR3 DNA is TGTGCCAGCAGCTTAGGAGGAAACACCGGGGAGCTGTTTTTT.